The 16 T cell receptor beta chains listed next were all sequenced from one sample in a study of blood T cell repertoires in COVID-19 (dated by TCRdb to the early 2020s). The method behind the library was the immunoSEQ multiplex PCR assay. Sourced from immuneACCESS, this table was stored by TCRdb with only in-frame sequences that have V and J called. A share of the clones is absent; for the studies checked, an unresolved V gene accounts for under half, and the remainder has no known explanation. For this sample the table gives about 270,000 clones, of which about 89% were detected only once. The top ten constitute around 1.5% of the sample. Sequencing was done on a sample of peripheral blood. These receptors all come from a woman aged 60-75 years who had recovered from COVID-19.

The genes are TRBV14 and TRBJ2-2; D is possibly TRBD2 (5 bases). CDR3 size: 14 residues. Trimming cost V 1 base and J 12 bases, with 15 bases left between them. The germline CDR1 and CDR2 sequences are SGHDN and FVKESK. CDR3 sequence reads: CASSQGQSQRKLFF. Here the CDR3 DNA reads TGTGCCAGCAGCCAAGGGCAGTCCCAGCGGAAGCTGTTTTTT.

This chain links TRBV9 with TRBJ2-1, with D tentatively TRBD2 (7 bases). With 3 bases removed from V and 8 bases from J, the gap between germline ends came to 18 bases. The germline V gene encodes CDR1 SGDLS and CDR2 YYNGEE. This CDR3 spans 15 amino acids. The CDR3 spells CASSALSGGRDEQFF. DNA of the CDR3: TGTGCCAGCAGCGCCCTCTCGGGGGGCAGGGATGAGCAGTTCTTC.

The rearrangement links TRBV15 to TRBJ2-1, with 8 bases lining up with TRBD1. The CDR3 has 15 amino acids. Germline CDR1 reads LNHNV; CDR2 reads YYDKDF (reference sequence). Germline trimming cut 6 bases from V and 2 bases from J; bases unmatched to any gene: 6. In DNA form, the CDR3 reads TGTGCCACCAGTGCCCGGGACAGGACCTACAATGAGCAGTTCTTC. Translation: CATSARDRTYNEQFF.

The chain is built from TRBV19 and TRBJ2-1, with 10 nucleotides matching TRBD1. Germline-derived CDR1 and CDR2 are LNHDA and SQIVND (reference sequence). The CDR3 runs 15 residues. The J segment lost 6 bases and the V segment lost 3 bases, leaving 5 bases of the junction unmatched. This chain's CDR3 is CASSISGQGFNEQFF. CDR3 bases: TGTGCCAGTAGTATTTCGGGACAGGGGTTCAATGAGCAGTTCTTC.

The rearrangement joins TRBV4-1 to TRBJ2-1; the match to TRBD2 covers 9 bases. The CDR3 sequence is 15 residues long. Germline V gene sequence: CDR1 MGHRA, CDR2 YSYEKL. V lost 3 bases and J lost 4; bases outside the gene matches: 4. The CDR3 loop reads CASSHVLAGYNEQFF. CDR3 bases: TGCGCCAGCAGCCACGTCCTAGCGGGGTACAATGAGCAGTTCTTC.

This clone was found a few times. Written as DNA, the CDR3 is TGTGCCAGCAGCTTAGGGCGGGGGCTCACAGATACGCAGTATTTT. Amino acids: CASSLGRGLTDTQYF. This rearrangement joins TRBV7-9 to TRBJ2-3, with a possible D match to TRBD2 (7 bases). CDR1 is SEHNR and CDR2 is FQNEAQ in the germline V gene (reference sequence). V was cut by 1 base and J by 2 bases, with 10 bases left in between. CDR3 length: 15 residues.

The V gene is TRBV28, the J gene TRBJ1-2; 8 nucleotides line up with TRBD1. Trimming cost V 2 bases and J 8 bases; bases outside gene matches: 4. Per germline, CDR1 MDHEN and CDR2 SYDVKM. The CDR3 runs 13 residues. CDR3 bases: TGTGCCAGCAGTTTAAGGACAGGGTGGGGCTACACCTTC. It is translated as CASSLRTGWGYTF.

This chain links TRBV6-2 or TRBV6-3 with TRBJ2-7; TRBD1 matches 7 bases. The length of the CDR3 is 15 residues. Germline V gives CDR1 MNHEY, CDR2 SVGEGT. J lost 2 bases, V lost 5 bases, and 9 bases had no gene match. The CDR3 DNA reads as TGTGCCAGCAGTCACCGCGGACAGGAACCCTACGAGCAGTACTTC. Translation: CASSHRGQEPYEQYF.

The chain employs TRBV28 and TRBJ1-1; no clear D. The CDR3 loop spans 14 amino acids. Germline CDR1 reads MDHEN; CDR2 reads SYDVKM. V lost 5 bases and J 4 bases, leaving 14 bases between the germline ends. As DNA, the CDR3 is TGTGCCAGCAGTACCGTTTCGGGGAGCACTGAAGCTTTCTTT. Translation gives CASSTVSGSTEAFF.

V usage is TRBV24-1 and J usage is TRBJ2-1; D may be TRBD2 (5 bases). V was pared by 5 bases and J by 7 bases, with 11 bases between. Germline CDR1 reads KGHDR; CDR2 reads SFDVKD. This CDR3 comprises 13 residues. This CDR3 reads CATSVFTGNEQFF. In DNA, the CDR3 is TGTGCCACCAGTGTTTTCACGGGGAATGAGCAGTTCTTC.

This sequence joins TRBV15 and TRBJ2-7, with 7 positions matching TRBD1. The germline V gene encodes CDR1 LNHNV and CDR2 YYDKDF (reference sequence). The V gene end was trimmed by 1 base and the J gene end by 2 bases; junction bases not matched to a gene: 14. The CDR3 totals 18 residues. CDR3 amino acids: CATSRAPQGRLYPYEQYF. The DNA for the CDR3 is TGTGCCACCAGCAGAGCACCACAGGGGAGACTATATCCCTACGAGCAGTACTTC.

Notes on this clone: Other DNA sequences of this sample code for an identical CDR3. The chain recombines TRBV5-1 with TRBJ2-5; weak D call: TRBD2 (5 bases). The CDR3 spans 14 residues. Germline CDR1 and CDR2: SGHRS and YFSETQ. The V end was cut by 0 bases, the J end by 2 bases, with 8 bases between. The CDR3 loop reads CASSLGSGQETQYF. In DNA form, the CDR3 reads TGCGCCAGCAGCTTGGGATCGGGACAAGAGACCCAGTACTTC.

This chain links TRBV6-2 or TRBV6-3 with TRBJ2-5; D uncertain. The V gene lost 0 bases and the J gene lost 2 bases, with 4 bases spanning the gap. The CDR3 spans 13 residues. Germline assignment: CDR1 MNHEY and CDR2 SVGEGT. CDR3 bases: TGTGCCAGCAGTTACTCACGGCAAGAGACCCAGTACTTC. Translated: CASSYSRQETQYF.

The genes are TRBV3-1 (or the pseudogene TRBV3-2) and TRBJ2-7; D gene uncertain. This CDR3 spans 14 amino acids. V was clipped by 0 bases and J by 2 bases, with 8 bases between them. Germline assignment: CDR1 LGHDT and CDR2 YNNKEL (reference sequence). The CDR3 nucleotides are TGTGCCAGCAGCCAAGATACAACCGCCTACGAGCAGTACTTC. Amino acids: CASSQDTTAYEQYF.

The chain joins TRBV28 to TRBJ1-5; 9 nucleotides match TRBD1. The germline CDR1 and CDR2 sequences are MDHEN and SYDVKM. The CDR3 contains 16 residues. V lost 7 bases, J lost 9 bases, and 16 bases stayed unmatched. CDR3 residues: CASTEGGDRVVVPQHF. The DNA for the CDR3 is TGTGCCAGCACCGAGGGAGGGGACAGGGTAGTCGTGCCCCAGCATTTT.

The chain couples TRBV6-5 to TRBJ2-2; 10 bases are shared with TRBD1. V was pared by 6 bases and J by 5 bases, with 3 bases of the junction left unmatched. The CDR3 is made up of 14 amino acids. Germline V gene sequence: CDR1 MNHEY, CDR2 SVGAGI. The CDR3 DNA is TGTGCCAGCAGGGGGGACAGGGGAACCGGGGAGCTGTTTTTT. Amino acids: CASRGDRGTGELFF.